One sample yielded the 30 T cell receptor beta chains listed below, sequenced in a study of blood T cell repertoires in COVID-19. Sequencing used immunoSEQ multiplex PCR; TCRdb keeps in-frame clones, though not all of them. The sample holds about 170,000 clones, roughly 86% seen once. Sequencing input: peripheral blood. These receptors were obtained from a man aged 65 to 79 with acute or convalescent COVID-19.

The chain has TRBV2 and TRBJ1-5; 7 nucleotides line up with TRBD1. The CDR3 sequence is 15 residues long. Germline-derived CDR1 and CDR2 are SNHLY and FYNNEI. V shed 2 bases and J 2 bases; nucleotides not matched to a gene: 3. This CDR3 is CASSERGLGNQPQHF. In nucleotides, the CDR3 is TGTGCCAGCAGTGAAAGGGGGCTGGGCAATCAGCCCCAGCATTTT.

In nucleotides, the CDR3 is TGTGCCAGCAGCGTAGGGGGCATCTCTGGAAACACCATATATTTT. This encodes CASSVGGISGNTIYF. This chain connects TRBV9 to TRBJ1-3; D is possibly TRBD1 (5 bases). From germline, CDR1 is SGDLS and CDR2 YYNGEE. The CDR3 spans 15 residues. V was trimmed by 0 bases and J by 0 bases, leaving 7 bases between them.

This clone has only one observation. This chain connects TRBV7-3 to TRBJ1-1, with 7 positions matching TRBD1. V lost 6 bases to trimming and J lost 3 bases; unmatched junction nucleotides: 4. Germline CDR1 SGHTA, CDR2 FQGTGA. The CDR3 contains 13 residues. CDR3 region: CASRRQGDTEAFF. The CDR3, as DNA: TGTGCCAGCAGGAGACAGGGTGACACTGAAGCTTTCTTT.

CDR3 sequence: CASSSTSGGDTGELFF. The CDR3 DNA sequence: TGTGCCAGCAGCTCGACTAGCGGGGGGGACACCGGGGAGCTGTTTTTT. The chain recombines TRBV7-2 with TRBJ2-2; 14 bases fit TRBD2. J lost 3 bases, V lost 4 bases, and 1 base had no gene match. CDR3 length: 16 residues. Germline CDR1 reads SGHTA; CDR2 reads FQGNSA.

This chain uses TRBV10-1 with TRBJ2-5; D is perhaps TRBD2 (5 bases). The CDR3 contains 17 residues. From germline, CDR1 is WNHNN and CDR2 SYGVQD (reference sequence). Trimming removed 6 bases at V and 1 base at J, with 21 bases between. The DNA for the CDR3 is TGCGCCAGCAGCGCGATCCCGAAGGACTCCCTCCAAGAGACCCAGTACTTC. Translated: CASSAIPKDSLQETQYF.

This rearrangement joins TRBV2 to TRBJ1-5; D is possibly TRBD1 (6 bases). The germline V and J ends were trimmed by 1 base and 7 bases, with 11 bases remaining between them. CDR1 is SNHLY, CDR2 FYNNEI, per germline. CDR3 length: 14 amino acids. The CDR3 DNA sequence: TGTGCCAGCAGTGAAGTATCAGGGGACCAGCCCCAGCATTTT. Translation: CASSEVSGDQPQHF.

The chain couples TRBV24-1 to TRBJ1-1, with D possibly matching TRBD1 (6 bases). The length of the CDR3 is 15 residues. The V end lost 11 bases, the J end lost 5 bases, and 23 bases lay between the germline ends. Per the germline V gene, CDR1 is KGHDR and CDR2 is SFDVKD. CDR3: CAITRFWGLSTEAFF. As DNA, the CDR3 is TGTGCCATCACCAGATTCTGGGGGCTAAGTACTGAAGCTTTCTTT.

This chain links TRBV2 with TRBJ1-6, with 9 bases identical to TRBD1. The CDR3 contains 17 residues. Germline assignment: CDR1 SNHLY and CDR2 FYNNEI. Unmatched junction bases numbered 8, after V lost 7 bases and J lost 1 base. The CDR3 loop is CASTPDDRGSYNSPLHF. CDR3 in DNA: TGTGCCAGCACCCCCGATGACAGGGGGTCCTATAATTCACCCCTCCACTTT.

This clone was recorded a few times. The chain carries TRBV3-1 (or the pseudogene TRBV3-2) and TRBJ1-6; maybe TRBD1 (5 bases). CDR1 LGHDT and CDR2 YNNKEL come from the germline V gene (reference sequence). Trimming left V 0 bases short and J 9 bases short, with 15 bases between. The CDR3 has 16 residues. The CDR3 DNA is TGTGCCAGCAGCCAAGATCCCGGGGGAAGAAGTTCACCCCTCCACTTT. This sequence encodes CASSQDPGGRSSPLHF.

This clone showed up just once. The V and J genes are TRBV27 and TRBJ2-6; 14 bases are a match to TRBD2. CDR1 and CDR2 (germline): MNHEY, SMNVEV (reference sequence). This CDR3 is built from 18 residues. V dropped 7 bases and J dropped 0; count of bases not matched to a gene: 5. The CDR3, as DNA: TGTGCCAGCACCAGGACTAGCGGGAGGTACTCTGGGGCCAACGTCCTGACTTTC. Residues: CASTRTSGRYSGANVLTF. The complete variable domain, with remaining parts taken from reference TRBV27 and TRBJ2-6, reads EAQVTQNPRYLITVTGKKLTVTCSQNMNHEYMSWYRQDPGLGLRQIYYSMNVEVTDKGDVPEGYKVSRKEKRNFPLILESPSPNQTSLYFCASTRTSGRYSGANVLTFGAGSRLTVL.

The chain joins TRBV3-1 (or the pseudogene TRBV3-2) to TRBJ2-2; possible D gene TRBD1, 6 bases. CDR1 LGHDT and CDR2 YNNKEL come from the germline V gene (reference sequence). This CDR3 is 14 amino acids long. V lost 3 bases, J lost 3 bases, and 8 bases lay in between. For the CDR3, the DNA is TGTGCCAGCAGCCAGAACAGGGACACCGGGGAGCTGTTTTTT. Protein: CASSQNRDTGELFF.

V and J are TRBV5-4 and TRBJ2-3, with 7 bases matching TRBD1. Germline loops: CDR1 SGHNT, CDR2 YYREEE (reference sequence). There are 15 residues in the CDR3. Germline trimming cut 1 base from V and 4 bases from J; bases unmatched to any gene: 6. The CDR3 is CASSLKTGPSDTQYF. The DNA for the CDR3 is TGTGCCAGCAGCTTGAAGACAGGGCCTTCAGATACGCAGTATTTT.

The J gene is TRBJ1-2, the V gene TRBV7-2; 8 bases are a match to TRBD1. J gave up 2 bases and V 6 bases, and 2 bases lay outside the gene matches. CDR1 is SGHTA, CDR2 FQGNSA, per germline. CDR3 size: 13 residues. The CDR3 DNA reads TGTGCCAGCAGACGACAGGGGAACTATGGCTACACCTTC. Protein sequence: CASRRQGNYGYTF.

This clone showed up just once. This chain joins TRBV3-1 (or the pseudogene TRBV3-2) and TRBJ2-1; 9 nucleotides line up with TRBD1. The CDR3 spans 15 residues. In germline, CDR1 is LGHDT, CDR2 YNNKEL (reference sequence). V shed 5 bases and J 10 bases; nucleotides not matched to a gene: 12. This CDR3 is CASSEINTGGEEQFF. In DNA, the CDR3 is TGTGCCAGCAGCGAGATTAATACAGGGGGCGAAGAGCAGTTCTTC.

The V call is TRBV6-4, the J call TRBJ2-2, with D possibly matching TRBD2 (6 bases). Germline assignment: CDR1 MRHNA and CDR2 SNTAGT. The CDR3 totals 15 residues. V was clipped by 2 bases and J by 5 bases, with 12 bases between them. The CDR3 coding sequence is TGTGCCAGCAGTGACGAGCGGGTTGGGACCGGGGAGCTGTTTTTT. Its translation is CASSDERVGTGELFF.

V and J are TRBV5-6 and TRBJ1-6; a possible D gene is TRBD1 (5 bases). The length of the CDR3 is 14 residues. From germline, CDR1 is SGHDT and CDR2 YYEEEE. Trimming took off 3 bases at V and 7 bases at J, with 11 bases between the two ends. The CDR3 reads CASSWRAGNSPLHF. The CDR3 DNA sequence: TGTGCCAGCAGCTGGAGAGCAGGGAATTCACCCCTCCACTTT.

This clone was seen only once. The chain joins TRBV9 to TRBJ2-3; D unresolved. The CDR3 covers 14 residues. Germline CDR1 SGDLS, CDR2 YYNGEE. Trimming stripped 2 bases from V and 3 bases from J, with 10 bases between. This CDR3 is CASSVPASTDTQYF. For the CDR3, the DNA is TGTGCCAGCAGCGTCCCAGCGTCGACAGATACGCAGTATTTT.

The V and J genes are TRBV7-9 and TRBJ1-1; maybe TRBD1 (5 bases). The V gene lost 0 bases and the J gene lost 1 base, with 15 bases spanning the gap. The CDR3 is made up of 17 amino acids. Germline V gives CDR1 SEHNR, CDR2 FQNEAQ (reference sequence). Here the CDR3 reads CASSLAEVAQGNTEAFF. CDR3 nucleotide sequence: TGTGCCAGCAGCTTAGCCGAAGTTGCCCAGGGGAACACTGAAGCTTTCTTT.

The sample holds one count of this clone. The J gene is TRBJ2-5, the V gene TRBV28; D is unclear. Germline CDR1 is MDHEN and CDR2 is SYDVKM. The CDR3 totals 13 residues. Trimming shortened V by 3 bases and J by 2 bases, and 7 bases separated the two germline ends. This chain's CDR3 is CASSFQIQETQYF. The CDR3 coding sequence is TGTGCCAGCAGTTTTCAGATTCAAGAGACCCAGTACTTC. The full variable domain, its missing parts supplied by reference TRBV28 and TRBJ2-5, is DVKVTQSSRYLVKRTGEKVFLECVQDMDHENMFWYRQDPGLGLRLIYFSYDVKMKEKGDIPEGYSVSREKKERFSLILESASTNQTSMYLCASSFQIQETQYFGPGTRLLVL.

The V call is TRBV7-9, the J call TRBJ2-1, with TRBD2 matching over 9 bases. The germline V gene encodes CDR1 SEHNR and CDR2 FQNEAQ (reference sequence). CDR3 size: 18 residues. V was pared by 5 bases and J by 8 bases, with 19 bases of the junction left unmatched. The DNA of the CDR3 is TGTGCCAGCAGCCGAGGGGGGGCTAGCGGGACCTCGGGCGATGAGCAGTTCTTC. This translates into CASSRGGASGTSGDEQFF.

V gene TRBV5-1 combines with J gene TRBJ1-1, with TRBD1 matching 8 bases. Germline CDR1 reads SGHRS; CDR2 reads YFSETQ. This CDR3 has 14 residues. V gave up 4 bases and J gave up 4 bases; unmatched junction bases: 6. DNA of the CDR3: TGCGCCAGCAGCCTGGACAGGGAAGGCACTGAAGCTTTCTTT. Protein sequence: CASSLDREGTEAFF. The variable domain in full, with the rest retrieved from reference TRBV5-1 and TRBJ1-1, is KAGVTQTPRYLIKTRGQQVTLSCSPISGHRSVSWYQQTPGQGLQFLFEYFSETQRNKGNFPGRFSGRQFSNSRSEMNVSTLELGDSALYLCASSLDREGTEAFFGQGTRLTVV.

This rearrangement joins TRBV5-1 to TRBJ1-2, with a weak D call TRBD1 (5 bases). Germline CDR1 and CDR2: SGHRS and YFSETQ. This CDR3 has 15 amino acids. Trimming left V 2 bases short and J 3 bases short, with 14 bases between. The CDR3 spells CASSFLPGGDYGYTF. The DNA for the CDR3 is TGCGCCAGCAGCTTCCTTCCAGGAGGGGACTATGGCTACACCTTC.

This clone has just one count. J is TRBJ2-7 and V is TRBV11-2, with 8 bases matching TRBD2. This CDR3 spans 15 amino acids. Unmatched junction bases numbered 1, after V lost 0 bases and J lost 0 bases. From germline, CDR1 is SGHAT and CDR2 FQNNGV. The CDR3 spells CASSLESGSSYEQYF. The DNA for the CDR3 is TGTGCCAGCAGCTTAGAAAGCGGGAGCTCCTACGAGCAGTACTTC. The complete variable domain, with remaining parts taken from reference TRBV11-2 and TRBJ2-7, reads EAGVAQSPRYKIIEKRQSVAFWCNPISGHATLYWYQQILGQGPKLLIQFQNNGVVDDSQLPKDRFSAERLKGVDSTLKIQPAKLEDSAVYLCASSLESGSSYEQYFGPGTRLTVT.

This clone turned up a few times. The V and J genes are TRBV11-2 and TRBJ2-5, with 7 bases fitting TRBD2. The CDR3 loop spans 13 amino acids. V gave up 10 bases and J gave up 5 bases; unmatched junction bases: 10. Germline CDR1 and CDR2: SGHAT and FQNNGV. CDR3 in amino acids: CATSVTSTETQYF. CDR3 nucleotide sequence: TGTGCCACTTCCGTGACTAGCACGGAGACCCAGTACTTC.

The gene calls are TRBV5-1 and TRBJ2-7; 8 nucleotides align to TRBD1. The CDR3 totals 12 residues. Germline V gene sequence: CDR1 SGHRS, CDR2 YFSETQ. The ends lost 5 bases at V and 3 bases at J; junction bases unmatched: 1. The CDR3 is CASSTGGYEQYF. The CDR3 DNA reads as TGCGCCAGCAGTACAGGGGGCTACGAGCAGTACTTC. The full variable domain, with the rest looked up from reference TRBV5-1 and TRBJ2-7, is KAGVTQTPRYLIKTRGQQVTLSCSPISGHRSVSWYQQTPGQGLQFLFEYFSETQRNKGNFPGRFSGRQFSNSRSEMNVSTLELGDSALYLCASSTGGYEQYFGPGTRLTVT.

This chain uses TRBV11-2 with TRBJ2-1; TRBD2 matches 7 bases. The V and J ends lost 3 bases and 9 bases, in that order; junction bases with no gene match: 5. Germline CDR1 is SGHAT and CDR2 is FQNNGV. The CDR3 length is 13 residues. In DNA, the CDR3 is TGTGCCAGCAGCTTGCCGACTAGCTTTGAGCAGTTCTTC. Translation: CASSLPTSFEQFF.

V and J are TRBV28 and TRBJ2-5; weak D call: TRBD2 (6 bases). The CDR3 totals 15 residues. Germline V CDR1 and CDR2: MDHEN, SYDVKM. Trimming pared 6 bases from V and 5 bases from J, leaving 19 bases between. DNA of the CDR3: TGTGCCAGCAGGGATGGGGGGTATGAGGCCGAGACCCAGTACTTC. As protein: CASRDGGYEAETQYF. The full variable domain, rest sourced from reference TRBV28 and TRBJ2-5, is DVKVTQSSRYLVKRTGEKVFLECVQDMDHENMFWYRQDPGLGLRLIYFSYDVKMKEKGDIPEGYSVSREKKERFSLILESASTNQTSMYLCASRDGGYEAETQYFGPGTRLLVL.

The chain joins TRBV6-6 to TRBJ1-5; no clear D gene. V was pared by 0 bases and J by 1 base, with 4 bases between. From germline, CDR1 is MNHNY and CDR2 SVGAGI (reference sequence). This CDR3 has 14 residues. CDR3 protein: CASSYSRSNQPQHF. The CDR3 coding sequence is TGTGCCAGCAGTTACTCGAGAAGCAATCAGCCCCAGCATTTT.

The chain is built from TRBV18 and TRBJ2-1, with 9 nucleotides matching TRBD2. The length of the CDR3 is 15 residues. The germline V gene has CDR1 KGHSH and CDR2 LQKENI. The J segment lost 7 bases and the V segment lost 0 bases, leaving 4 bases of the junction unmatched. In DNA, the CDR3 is TGTGCCAGCTCACCACCTAGCGGGAGTTATAATGAGCAGTTCTTC. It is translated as CASSPPSGSYNEQFF.

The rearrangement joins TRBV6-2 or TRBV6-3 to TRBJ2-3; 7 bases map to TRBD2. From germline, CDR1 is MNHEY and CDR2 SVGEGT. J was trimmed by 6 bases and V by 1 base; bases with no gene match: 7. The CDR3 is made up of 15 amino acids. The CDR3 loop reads CASSYWDYTTDTQYF. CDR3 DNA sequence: TGTGCCAGCAGTTACTGGGACTACACGACGGATACGCAGTATTTT.